These 30 T cell receptor beta chains came from one sample sequenced in a study of blood T cell repertoires in COVID-19. Data came from immunoSEQ multiplex PCR; TCRdb stores just in-frame clones and leaves some out. The data show roughly 69,000 clones, nearly 90% seen once. The sequencing sample was made of peripheral blood. The receptors were gathered from a man between 50 and 59 years old with acute or convalescent COVID-19.

This clone was counted between two and nine times. The CDR3 nucleotides read TGTGCCAGCAGCTTAGGATCGACAGGGGGTCTCACCCTCCACTTT. Its protein is CASSLGSTGGLTLHF. The genes are TRBV7-2 and TRBJ1-6; 9 positions agree with TRBD1. V gave up 1 base and J gave up 14 bases; unmatched junction bases: 9. The germline CDR1 and CDR2 sequences are SGHTA and FQGNSA. The CDR3 runs to 15 residues. Supplemented by reference TRBV7-2 and TRBJ1-6, the full variable domain reads GAGVSQSPSNKVTEKGKDVELRCDPISGHTALYWYRQSLGQGLEFLIYFQGNSAPDKSGLPSDRFSAERTGGSVSTLTIQRTQQEDSAVYLCASSLGSTGGLTLHFGNGTRLTVT.

The chain employs TRBV27 and TRBJ2-1; 10 bases fit TRBD2. The CDR3 covers 17 residues. Germline V CDR1 and CDR2: MNHEY, SMNVEV (reference sequence). V lost 4 bases, J lost 4 bases, and 10 bases stayed unmatched. The CDR3, as DNA: TGTGCCAGCAGTTCGACGACACTAGCGGGAATATACAATGAGCAGTTCTTC. This sequence encodes CASSSTTLAGIYNEQFF.

V is TRBV7-2 and J is TRBJ1-2; no definite D call. V lost 2 bases and J lost 2, with 9 bases in between. From germline, CDR1 is SGHTA and CDR2 FQGNSA. There are 14 residues in the CDR3. CDR3 loop: CASSLLTSNYGYTF. The CDR3 DNA reads as TGTGCCAGCAGCTTATTGACAAGCAACTATGGCTACACCTTC.

On this clone: A junction end diverges from the germline sequence, so it may reflect a read error. This rearrangement joins TRBV27 to TRBJ2-1; no clear D. The CDR3 runs to 11 residues. Germline V gene sequence: CDR1 MNHEY, CDR2 SMNVEV (reference sequence). Here the CDR3 DNA reads TGTGCCAGCAGTGTGGCAACCAAAATGGTCTTC. This codes for CASSVATKMVF.

The genes are TRBV21-1 and TRBJ2-5; the D call of TRBD1 is as the table states it, not checked on the DNA. TRBV21-1 is assigned pseudogene status. CDR3 length: 15 amino acids. CDR3 region: CASSNRRGQMETQYF. The CDR3, as DNA: TGTGCCAGCAGCAATCGCAGGGGGCAGATGGAGACCCAGTACTTC.

Written as DNA, the CDR3 is TGTGCCAGTAGTATCGTGCAGGGCGACGAAGCTTTCTTT. This codes for CASSIVQGDEAFF. V is TRBV19 and J is TRBJ1-1, with D perhaps matching TRBD1 (5 bases). CDR1 LNHDA and CDR2 SQIVND come from the germline V gene (reference sequence). The CDR3 has 13 amino acids. V lost 3 bases to trimming and J lost 8 bases, with 13 bases between them.

This chain links TRBV24-1 with TRBJ2-1, with 11 bases fitting TRBD2. The CDR3 is made up of 16 amino acids. CDR1 and CDR2 from the germline V gene are KGHDR and SFDVKD. Unmatched junction bases numbered 3, after V lost 3 bases and J lost 3 bases. CDR3 loop: CATSDTSGRDYNEQFF. The CDR3, as DNA: TGTGCCACCAGTGATACTAGCGGGAGAGACTACAATGAGCAGTTCTTC.

This sequence joins TRBV3-1 (or the pseudogene TRBV3-2) and TRBJ1-3; weak D call: TRBD1 (5 bases). The germline V gene has CDR1 LGHDT and CDR2 YNNKEL (reference sequence). This CDR3 spans 14 amino acids. V was shortened by 1 base and J by 5 bases, with 9 bases between the two germline ends. The CDR3 nucleotides read TGTGCCAGCAGCCAAGTCAGGGATAGAAACACCATATATTTT. Translating it yields CASSQVRDRNTIYF.

V gene TRBV30 combines with J gene TRBJ2-3, with TRBD2 matching over 10 bases. Trimming cost V 2 bases and J 5 bases; bases outside gene matches: 10. The germline V gene encodes CDR1 GTSNPN and CDR2 SVGIG (reference sequence). The CDR3 contains 16 residues. The CDR3 region is CAWSPGLAAQGDTQYF. The DNA for the CDR3 is TGTGCCTGGAGTCCCGGACTAGCGGCGCAAGGAGATACGCAGTATTTT.

The chain couples TRBV6-5 to TRBJ1-2; TRBD1 matches 10 bases. V shed 8 bases and J 4 bases; nucleotides not matched to a gene: 7. The length of the CDR3 is 14 residues. CDR1 is MNHEY, CDR2 SVGAGI, per germline. The CDR3, as DNA: TGTGCCAGCGCACCGACAGGGGGCGTCTATGGCTACACCTTC. Translating gives CASAPTGGVYGYTF.

This chain joins TRBV2 and TRBJ2-2; D is uncertain. This CDR3 has 14 residues. Germline values: CDR1 SNHLY, CDR2 FYNNEI. V dropped 6 bases and J dropped 1 base, with 9 bases sitting between them. CDR3 loop: CASRYRKNTGELFF. The CDR3 coding sequence is TGTGCCAGCAGGTATAGAAAGAACACCGGGGAGCTGTTTTTT.

The rearrangement links TRBV18 to TRBJ2-5; maybe TRBD2 (6 bases). CDR1 and CDR2 from the germline V gene are KGHSH and LQKENI. With 0 bases removed from V and 7 bases from J, the gap between germline ends came to 12 bases. This CDR3 comprises 14 residues. The CDR3, as DNA: TGTGCCAGCTCACCACCCCAAGCGGGTTGGACCCAGTACTTC. Its protein is CASSPPQAGWTQYF.

This clone was observed a single time. The chain uses TRBV21-1 and TRBJ2-7; the DNA was not compared with TRBD2, the D call given in the table. TRBV21-1 is labeled a pseudogene. The CDR3 sequence is 11 residues long. CDR3 protein: CATGKNYEQYF. CDR3 bases: TGTGCCACCGGGAAAAACTACGAGCAGTACTTC.

The rearrangement uses TRBV11-2 and TRBJ2-3, with D possibly being TRBD1 (6 bases). The ends were cut back, 2 bases at V and 3 bases at J, with 6 bases in the middle. CDR1 SGHAT and CDR2 FQNNGV come from the germline V gene. The length of the CDR3 is 13 residues. The CDR3 loop reads CASSLRGTDTQYF. The DNA of the CDR3 is TGTGCCAGCAGCTTAAGGGGGACAGATACGCAGTATTTT.

This rearrangement joins TRBV9 to TRBJ1-1; 8 bases agree with TRBD1. After removal of 3 bases from V and 6 bases from J, the junction contained 7 bases not matched to a gene. Germline values: CDR1 SGDLS, CDR2 YYNGEE. CDR3 length: 14 amino acids. CDR3 sequence (DNA): TGTGCCAGCAGCGCCGGACAGGGATGGGCTGAAGCTTTCTTT. Residues: CASSAGQGWAEAFF.

This clone was seen only once. The genes are TRBV19 and TRBJ1-2; 11 bases map to TRBD1. Germline V CDR1 and CDR2: LNHDA, SQIVND (reference sequence). The CDR3 is 16 residues long. The V and J ends lost 4 bases and 7 bases, in that order; junction bases with no gene match: 11. This CDR3 is CASSTYGTGGRSGYTF. CDR3 DNA: TGTGCCAGTAGTACCTATGGGACAGGGGGAAGGAGTGGCTACACCTTC.

Here the CDR3 reads CASSLRLGIQETQYF. In DNA, the CDR3 is TGTGCCAGCAGCTTGCGACTAGGCATCCAAGAGACCCAGTACTTC. The gene calls are TRBV5-4 and TRBJ2-5; possibly TRBD2 for D (6 bases). The CDR3 has 15 amino acids. V was clipped by 1 base and J by 1 base, with 11 bases between them. Looked up from germline, CDR1 is SGHNT and CDR2 is YYREEE (reference sequence).

The chain has TRBV24-1 and TRBJ2-2, with D unclear. Germline V gives CDR1 KGHDR, CDR2 SFDVKD. Trimming removed 3 bases at V and 0 bases at J, with 7 bases between. This CDR3 contains 15 residues. The CDR3 here is CATSDPRANTGELFF. The CDR3 coding sequence is TGTGCCACCAGTGATCCCCGGGCGAACACCGGGGAGCTGTTTTTT.

This clone was counted a single time. J is TRBJ1-4 and V is TRBV7-9; TRBD1 agrees at 8 bases. The CDR3 is made up of 19 amino acids. V trimming: 5 bases; J trimming: 1 base; junction bases outside the gene matches: 15. Germline loops: CDR1 SEHNR, CDR2 FQNEAQ (reference sequence). CDR3 region: CASSAGQGYFGVTNEKLFF. The CDR3 bases are TGTGCCAGCAGCGCCGGACAGGGTTATTTCGGAGTAACTAATGAAAAACTGTTTTTT.

This clone was recorded once. The V and J genes are TRBV2 and TRBJ2-1; TRBD2 agrees at 10 bases. V trimming: 3 bases; J trimming: 8 bases; junction bases outside the gene matches: 10. The CDR3 sequence is 16 residues long. CDR1 SNHLY and CDR2 FYNNEI come from the germline V gene. CDR3 DNA: TGTGCCAGCAGTGATAGGGAACTAGCGGGAAGCGATGAGCAGTTCTTC. Protein: CASSDRELAGSDEQFF.

The rearrangement links TRBV6-1 to TRBJ2-4, with 10 bases that match TRBD1. Germline V gene sequence: CDR1 MNHNS, CDR2 SASEGT. This CDR3 region has 16 residues. The V segment lost 4 bases and the J segment 9 bases; nucleotides outside the gene matches: 12. CDR3 nucleotides: TGTGCCAGCAGTGGAGTCCGGACAGGGGGAAAGACCATTCAGTACTTC. Translation gives CASSGVRTGGKTIQYF.

V gene TRBV19 combines with J gene TRBJ1-5, with D maybe TRBD1 (5 bases). This CDR3 is 13 amino acids long. The V and J ends lost 3 bases and 4 bases respectively, with 7 bases between them. CDR1 LNHDA and CDR2 SQIVND come from the germline V gene (reference sequence). DNA for the CDR3: TGTGCCAGTAGTATGACAGAGAATCAGCCCCAGCATTTT. Translating it yields CASSMTENQPQHF.

The chain uses TRBV5-5 and TRBJ2-7, with 12 positions matching TRBD2. V lost 2 bases to trimming and J lost 2 bases; unmatched junction nucleotides: 8. The germline V gene encodes CDR1 SGHKS and CDR2 YYEKEE (reference sequence). The CDR3 runs 17 residues. Here the CDR3 DNA reads TGTGCCAGCAGCTTAACTCTAGCGGGAGGGCTCCCCTACGAGCAGTACTTC. It specifies CASSLTLAGGLPYEQYF.

The genes are TRBV20-1 and TRBJ1-1, with 12 bases matching TRBD1. Germline CDR1 and CDR2: DFQATT and SNEGSKA (reference sequence). The CDR3 has 16 residues. The J segment lost 4 bases and the V segment lost 3 bases, leaving 9 bases of the junction unmatched. The CDR3, as DNA: TGCAGTGCTAGTAAGGTGGGACAGGGGGCCGGCACTGAAGCTTTCTTT. Translation: CSASKVGQGAGTEAFF.

The J gene is TRBJ1-3, the V gene TRBV5-6, with D perhaps TRBD1 (6 bases). Deletions cut 5 bases from V and 0 bases from J, with 12 bases between. The V gene's germline CDR1 is SGHDT and CDR2 YYEEEE. The CDR3 has 15 amino acids. CDR3 amino acids: CASSSRDTSGNTIYF. The CDR3 DNA sequence: TGTGCCAGCAGTTCCCGGGACACCTCTGGAAACACCATATATTTT.

V usage is TRBV19 and J usage is TRBJ2-1; D ambiguous. Germline V gene lookup returns CDR1 LNHDA and CDR2 SQIVND (reference sequence). The CDR3 contains 13 residues. With 3 bases removed from V and 0 bases from J, the gap between germline ends came to 3 bases. The CDR3 loop reads CASSMSSYNEQFF. The DNA for the CDR3 is TGTGCCAGTAGTATGAGCTCCTACAATGAGCAGTTCTTC.

V is TRBV6-5 and J is TRBJ2-3; D perhaps matches TRBD1 (6 bases). Trimming left V 6 bases short and J 4 bases short, with 11 bases between. The germline gives CDR1 MNHEY, CDR2 SVGAGI. CDR3 length equals 13 residues. Written as DNA, the CDR3 is TGTGCCAGCAGAAAGCGGACAGCAGATACGCAGTATTTT. It codes for CASRKRTADTQYF.

The genes are TRBV19 and TRBJ2-7; TRBD1 aligns across 8 bases. This CDR3 comprises 14 residues. The V gene end was trimmed by 8 bases and the J gene end by 7 bases; junction bases not matched to a gene: 13. Germline lookup yields CDR1 LNHDA and CDR2 SQIVND (reference sequence). The CDR3 sequence: CASSGGTGLKEQYF. In nucleotides, the CDR3 is TGTGCCAGTTCGGGTGGGACAGGCCTTAAAGAGCAGTACTTC.

Only one count was recorded for this clone. The rearrangement joins TRBV6-2 or TRBV6-3 to TRBJ2-7, with D tentatively TRBD2 (6 bases). The CDR3 spans 15 residues. The germline V and J ends were trimmed by 0 bases and 5 bases, with 14 bases remaining between them. CDR1 and CDR2 from the germline V gene are MNHEY and SVGEGT. The CDR3 loop is CASSYSRWLADEQYF. CDR3 DNA: TGTGCCAGCAGTTACTCGAGGTGGTTAGCGGACGAGCAGTACTTC.

The chain couples TRBV2 to TRBJ1-5; the match to TRBD1 covers 7 bases. Germline trimming cut 6 bases from V and 6 bases from J; bases unmatched to any gene: 17. The length of the CDR3 is 17 residues. CDR1 is SNHLY, CDR2 FYNNEI, per germline. CDR3 in DNA: TGTGCCAGCAGCGTCGGACGGGGACAGCTCGGTTTTCAGCCCCAGCATTTT. Amino acids: CASSVGRGQLGFQPQHF.